The T cell receptor (beta chain) under discussion was sequenced for a study of blood T cell repertoires in COVID-19. Study as a whole: T cells, B-cell-depleted T cells, or PBMCs provided the cDNA or gDNA that served as material.

Authors' data handling: Scientists estimated how many nucleated cells there were by amplifying reference gene primers. The method was immunoSEQ multiplex PCR; TCRdb's version includes in-frame clones alone and lacks a portion of them. V and J calls and clone size are copied from that table; D and trimming were computed from the DNA. The table records about 290,000 clones, around four fifths of them present only once. This CDR3 spans 16 amino acids. The germline gives CDR1 MNHEY, CDR2 SVGEGT. Trimming cost V 5 bases and J 6 bases; bases outside gene matches: 12. The V gene is TRBV6-2 or TRBV6-3, the J gene TRBJ1-5; 8 bases are shared with TRBD1. The sequenced material came from peripheral blood. The sequence came from a woman aged 50 to 60 with active or convalescent COVID-19. Written as DNA, the CDR3 is TGTGCCAGCAGTAACCTTGGGACAGGCGGCGGTCAGCCCCAGCATTTT. It specifies CASSNLGTGGGQPQHF.